The rows below give T cell receptor beta chains drawn from one sample of a study of shared clonotypes between healthy human individuals. Some clones are missing from TCRdb's copy, which holds only in-frame ones; the method was immunoSEQ multiplex PCR. The sample holds some 1 million clones, approximately 68% seen once. Sequenced material: memory CD4+ T cells sorted from blood. Source of these receptors: a man aged 18 to 35 in good health. Both conserved end residues are part of each CDR3. The D gene is left open where the match is weak. Part of the rows lack a size; the others show once, few, many or a class for expanded clones.

j_gene | abundance | v_gene | d_gene | CDR3nt | CDR3aa
TRBJ2-7 | NA | TRBV9 | NA | TGTGCCAGCAGCGTTTCCCTGGCGGGGCCCTACGAGCAGTACTTC | CASSVSLAGPYEQYF
TRBJ1-6 | NA | TRBV5-1 | TRBD1 | TGCGCCAGCAGCTCGACAGGGGGTGGAAATAATTCACCCCTCCACTTT | CASSSTGGGNNSPLHF
TRBJ1-2 | NA | TRBV7-9 | NA | TGTGCCAGCTACCTTCAGAGGGACATCAAGAACGGCTACACCTTC | CASYLQRDIKNGYTF
TRBJ2-2 | few | TRBV10-1 | TRBD1 | TGCGCCAGCCTTCCGACAGGGGGCGACGGGGAGCTGTTTTTT | CASLPTGGDGELFF
TRBJ1-5 | NA | TRBV19 | TRBD1 | TGTGCCAGTAGTATAGATCTACAGGGGAATCAGCCCCAGCATTTT | CASSIDLQGNQPQHF
TRBJ1-1 | once | TRBV6-1 | NA | TGTGCCAGCAGGGGAATACAGGGATCCACTGAAGCTTTCTTT | CASRGIQGSTEAFF
TRBJ2-5 | NA | TRBV10-3 | NA | TGTGCCATCAGTGAGCAAGGTGGGTGCCAAGAGACCCAGTACTTC | CAISEQGGCQETQYF
TRBJ1-1 | NA | TRBV18 | NA | TGTGCCAGCTCACCGCGGGGAGGGACTGAAGCTTTCTTT | CASSPRGGTEAFF
TRBJ1-5 | NA | TRBV15 | TRBD1 | TGTGCCACCAGCAGAGAACAGGGGGGGGACCAGCCCCAGCATTTT | CATSREQGGDQPQHF
TRBJ1-2 | NA | TRBV30 | NA | TGTGCCTGGAGCCACGACAGGAACTATGGCTACACCTTC | CAWSHDRNYGYTF
TRBJ1-2 | NA | TRBV6-1 | NA | TGTGCCAGCAGTGAAGCGCCTGGGGGATTCTATGGCTACACCTTC | CASSEAPGGFYGYTF
TRBJ1-1 | NA | TRBV28 | NA | TGTGCCAGCAGTTTTCGGGGGGTTGCTTTCTTT | CASSFRGVAFF
TRBJ2-5 | NA | TRBV9 | NA | TGTGCCAGCAGCGTAGATCCAGGGAAAGAGACCCAGTACTTC | CASSVDPGKETQYF
TRBJ2-5 | NA | TRBV7-2 | NA | TGTGCCAGCAGCTTAGAGCGGCAGGGGGGCCGAGAGACCCAGTACTTC | CASSLERQGGRETQYF
TRBJ2-3 | NA | TRBV11-2 | NA | TGTGCCAGCAGCTTAGATTGGACAGATACGCAGTATTTT | CASSLDWTDTQYF
TRBJ2-7 | NA | TRBV6-5 | NA | TGTGCCAGCAGTGGGGGGACCCCGCTGATCTACGAGCAGTACTTC | CASSGGTPLIYEQYF
TRBJ2-2 | NA | TRBV30 | TRBD1 | TGTGCCTGGAGTGGAGAGACAGGGGCCACCGGGGAGCTGTTTTTT | CAWSGETGATGELFF
TRBJ2-7 | NA | TRBV5-1 | NA | TGCGCCAGCAGTTTTGTTATGGACACGGGAGAGCAGTACTTC | CASSFVMDTGEQYF
TRBJ2-2 | NA | TRBV9 | NA | TGTGCCAGCAGCGTAGGAGCTCTGACTAACACCGGGGAGCTGTTTTTT | CASSVGALTNTGELFF
TRBJ2-1 | NA | TRBV18 | TRBD2 | TGTGCCAGCTCACCGGGACTAGGCTCGAGGTATAATGAGCAGTTCTTC | CASSPGLGSRYNEQFF
TRBJ2-5 | NA | TRBV7-3 | NA | TGTGCCAGCAGCCTATTTTCTCCTACCCATACGAGCAAACAAGAGACCCAGTACTTC | CASSLFSPTHTSKQETQYF
TRBJ2-5 | NA | TRBV5-6 | TRBD1 | TGTGCCAGCAGCCTAGGACAGGGTAGCGAGACCCAGTACTTC | CASSLGQGSETQYF
TRBJ2-1 | NA | TRBV28 | NA | TGTGCCAGCAGCTACCGGGACTCGTCCTACAATGAGCAGTTCTTC | CASSYRDSSYNEQFF
TRBJ2-2 | NA | TRBV14 | NA | TGTGCCAGCAGCCAAGACTCAGCGGACCGACGGCCCGGGGAGCTGTTTTTT | CASSQDSADRRPGELFF
TRBJ1-1 | few | TRBV28 | NA | TGTGCCAGCGGTGGTTCACTGAAAGGACTTAAAGCTTTCTTT | CASGGSLKGLKAFF
TRBJ2-5 | few | TRBV5-1 | NA | TGCGCCAGCAGCAAGAGGAGGGAAGAGACCCAGTACTTC | CASSKRREETQYF
TRBJ2-2 | NA | TRBV5-1 | NA | TGCGCCAGCAGCCGAAACGGGACCCCGAAGAATGCGAACACCGGGGAGCTGTTTTTT | CASSRNGTPKNANTGELFF
TRBJ1-5 | NA | TRBV19 | TRBD1 | TGTGCCAGTAGTACAGAACCGTCAGGGGGCCGGCAGCCCCAGCATTTT | CASSTEPSGGRQPQHF
TRBJ2-7 | NA | TRBV6-6 | NA | TGTGCCAGCAGTTCCCTCACGGGGCTCAACGAGCAGTACTTC | CASSSLTGLNEQYF
TRBJ1-4 | NA | TRBV6-5 | TRBD1 | TGTGCCAGCAGTTTCCAGGGACAGAATGAAAAACTGTTTTTT | CASSFQGQNEKLFF
TRBJ2-1 | once | TRBV4-3 | NA | TGCGCCAGCAGCCAGGTTAGCGTCCCTTCCTACAATGAGCAGTTCTTC | CASSQVSVPSYNEQFF
TRBJ2-1 | NA | TRBV7-2 | TRBD2 | TGTGCCAGCAGCTTATACGGACTAGCGGGAGGGACGAATGAGCAGTTCTTC | CASSLYGLAGGTNEQFF
TRBJ2-3 | NA | TRBV19 | NA | TGTGCCAGTAGAACTAATCTTGTCGCAGATACGCAGTATTTT | CASRTNLVADTQYF
TRBJ2-4 | NA | TRBV11-2 | NA | TGTGCCAGCAGCTTTGCGGAGCTTGGCATTCAGTACTTC | CASSFAELGIQYF
TRBJ1-1 | NA | TRBV27 | TRBD1 | TGTGCCAGCAGTCTACTACAGGCCGACAGGGACACTGAAGCTTTCTTT | CASSLLQADRDTEAFF
TRBJ2-1 | NA | TRBV4-1 | TRBD2 | TGCGCCAGCGCACATGGGCTAGCGGCCTACAATGAGCAGTTCTTC | CASAHGLAAYNEQFF
TRBJ2-7 | NA | TRBV18 | TRBD1 | TGTGCCAGCTCACCTGGGACAGGCTACGAGCAGTACTTC | CASSPGTGYEQYF
TRBJ1-3 | NA | TRBV5-1 | NA | TGCGCCAGCAGCTTGGAGAAGGGCTCTGGAAACACCATATATTTT | CASSLEKGSGNTIYF
TRBJ1-1 | NA | TRBV7-7 | TRBD1 | TGTGCTAGCAGCTTTCAACAGGGGACTGAAGCTTTCTTT | CASSFQQGTEAFF
TRBJ2-1 | few | TRBV4-3 | TRBD1 | TGCGCCAGCAGCCAAGTCACAGGGACAGGGGGGAATGAGCAGTTCTTC | CASSQVTGTGGNEQFF
TRBJ2-7 | NA | TRBV6-5 | NA | TGTGCCAGCAGTTACTTAGCTGGGGGCTACGAGCAGTACTTC | CASSYLAGGYEQYF
TRBJ1-4 | NA | TRBV29-1 | NA | TGCAGCGTGGGACCTAACGAGGAAAAACTGTTTTTT | CSVGPNEEKLFF
TRBJ2-7 | NA | TRBV7-2 | NA | TGTGCCAGCAGCTTCCGCCCCTGGACAGAAACCTACGAGCAGTACTTC | CASSFRPWTETYEQYF
TRBJ1-2 | NA | TRBV7-2 | NA | TGTGCCAGCAGCCCCGTTTCAACAGGGAGCTATGGCTACACCTTC | CASSPVSTGSYGYTF
TRBJ2-7 | NA | TRBV6-1 | TRBD2 | TGTGCCAGCAGAACCCCGGGACTAGCGTTCGAGCAGTACTTC | CASRTPGLAFEQYF
TRBJ2-7 | NA | TRBV6-5 | NA | TGTGCCAGCAGTTCGCCGGGACTTAGCTCCTACGAGCAGTACTTC | CASSSPGLSSYEQYF
TRBJ1-5 | NA | TRBV28 | NA | TGTGCCAGCAGTTGGGGGGGACGGACCTATAGCAATCAGCCCCAGCATTTT | CASSWGGRTYSNQPQHF
TRBJ1-5 | once | TRBV27 | NA | TGTGCCAGCAGCCCTTCGGAGGGCGGGTACAATCAGCCCCAGCATTTT | CASSPSEGGYNQPQHF
TRBJ2-3 | NA | TRBV18 | NA | TGTGCCAGCTCACGAGGTGCAGATACGCAGTATTTT | CASSRGADTQYF